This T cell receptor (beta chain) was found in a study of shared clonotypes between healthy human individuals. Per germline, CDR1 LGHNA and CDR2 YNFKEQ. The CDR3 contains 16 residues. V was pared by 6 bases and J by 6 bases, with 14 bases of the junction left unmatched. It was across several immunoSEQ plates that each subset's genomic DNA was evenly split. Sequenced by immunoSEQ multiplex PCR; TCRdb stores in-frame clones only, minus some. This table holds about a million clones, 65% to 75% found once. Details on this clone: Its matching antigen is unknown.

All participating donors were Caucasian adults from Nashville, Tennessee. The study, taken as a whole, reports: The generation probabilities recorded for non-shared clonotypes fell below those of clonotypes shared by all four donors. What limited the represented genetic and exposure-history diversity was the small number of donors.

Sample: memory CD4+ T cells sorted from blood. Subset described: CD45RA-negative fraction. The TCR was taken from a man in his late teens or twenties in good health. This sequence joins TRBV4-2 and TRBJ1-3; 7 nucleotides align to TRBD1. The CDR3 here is CASSYQQGGSLNTIYF. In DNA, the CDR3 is TGTGCCAGCAGTTATCAGCAGGGGGGATCATTAAACACCATATATTTT.